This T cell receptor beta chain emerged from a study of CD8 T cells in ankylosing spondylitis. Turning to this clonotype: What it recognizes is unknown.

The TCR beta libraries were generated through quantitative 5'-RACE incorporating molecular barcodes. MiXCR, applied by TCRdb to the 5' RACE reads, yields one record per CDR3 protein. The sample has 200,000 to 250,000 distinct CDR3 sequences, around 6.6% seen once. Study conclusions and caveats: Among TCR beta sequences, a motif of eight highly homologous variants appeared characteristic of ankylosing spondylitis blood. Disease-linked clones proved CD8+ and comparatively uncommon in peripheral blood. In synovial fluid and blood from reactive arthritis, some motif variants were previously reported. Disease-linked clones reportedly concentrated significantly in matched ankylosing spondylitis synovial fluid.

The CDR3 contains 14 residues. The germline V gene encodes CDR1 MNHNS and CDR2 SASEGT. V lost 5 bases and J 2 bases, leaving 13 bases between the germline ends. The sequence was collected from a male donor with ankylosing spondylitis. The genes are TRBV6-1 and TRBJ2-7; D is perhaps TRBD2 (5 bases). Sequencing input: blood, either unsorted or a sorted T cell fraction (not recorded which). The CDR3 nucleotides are TGTGCCAGCAGTCTGTTTGCGGGTGCCTACGAGCAGTACTTC. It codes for CASSLFAGAYEQYF.